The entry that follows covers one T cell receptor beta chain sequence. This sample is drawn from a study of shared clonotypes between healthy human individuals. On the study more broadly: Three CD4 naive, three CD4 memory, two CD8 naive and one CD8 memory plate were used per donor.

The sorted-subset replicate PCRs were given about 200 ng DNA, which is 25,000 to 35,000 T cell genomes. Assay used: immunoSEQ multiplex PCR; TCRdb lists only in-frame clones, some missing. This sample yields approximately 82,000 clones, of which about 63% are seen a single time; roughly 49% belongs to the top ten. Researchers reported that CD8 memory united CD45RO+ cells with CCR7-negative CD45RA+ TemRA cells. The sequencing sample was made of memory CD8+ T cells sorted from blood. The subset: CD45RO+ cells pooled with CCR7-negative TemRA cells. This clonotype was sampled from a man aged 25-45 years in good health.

The CDR3 DNA sequence: TGTGCCAGCAGTGACGAAGTGCAAGCTCTAGAGACCCAGTACTTC. Protein: CASSDEVQALETQYF. The gene calls are TRBV6-6 and TRBJ2-5; D gene ambiguous. V lost 5 bases to trimming and J lost 4 bases, with 17 bases between them. CDR1 and CDR2 (germline): MNHNY, SVGAGI (reference sequence). The CDR3 runs to 15 residues.